This TCR beta chain was profiled in a study of blood T cell repertoires in COVID-19. Study-wide background: COVID-19 samples, acute and convalescent, were from the United States, Italy and Spain. PBMCs, B-cell-depleted T cells, or T cells were the source of the cDNA or gDNA that made up the material.

The ends were cut back, 1 base at V and 7 bases at J, with 21 bases in the middle. The CDR3 is 16 amino acids. From germline, CDR1 is SGHRS and CDR2 YFSETQ. Authors' processing steps: Using reference gene primer amplification, nucleated cell counts were estimated. Method: immunoSEQ multiplex PCR; TCRdb's copy keeps in-frame clones and lacks some. The V and J calls and clone size were taken over from that table, and D and trimming were inferred from the DNA. Counted here are about 110,000 clones, just over 85% occurring once; the ten biggest clones make up roughly 2.3%. The chain combines TRBV5-1 with TRBJ2-7; D is unresolved. This receptor was taken from a human donor in a cohort sampled during active COVID-19. What was sequenced was peripheral blood. CDR3 sequence reads: CASSLKVAATPGEQYF. CDR3 nucleotides: TGCGCCAGCAGCTTGAAGGTGGCGGCCACCCCCGGGGAGCAGTACTTC.